This passage covers 4 T cell receptor beta chains from one sample sequenced in a study of tumor-infiltrating lymphocytes in primary liver carcinoma. Joint extraction of RNA and DNA used about 17-32 mg of bulk tissue that was unsorted. From approximately 530 ng of total RNA, TCR beta-specific cDNA was reverse-transcribed using a constant-region primer. Researchers made the TCR beta libraries by running three nested multiplex PCR rounds with slightly modified ARM-PCR. The opening two PCR rounds, 10 cycles each, paired TRBV1-TRBV30 forward primers with a C-beta reverse primer. TCRdb reprocessed the multiplex PCR reads with MiXCR, giving one entry per CDR3 protein. The table has more than 100,000 distinct CDR3 sequences, 50% to 65% seen once. The sequenced sample consisted of liver tumor tissue from sampling region 1. Subset denoted: tumor region T1, superior pole. These receptors were collected from a woman aged 60-70 years with primary liver carcinoma and hepatitis B virus infection.

With regard to this clonotype: One end of the junction varies from germline; a read error may be responsible. The chain uses TRBV30 and TRBJ2-1; perhaps D is TRBD1 or TRBD2 (5 bases each). From germline, CDR1 is GTSNPN and CDR2 SVGIG (reference sequence). The CDR3 totals 21 residues. This chain's CDR3 is CVWSVVEGYKRTRSSYNEQFF. The CDR3 coding sequence is TGTGTCTGGAGTGTGGTTGAGGGGTACAAGCGGACACGGAGCTCCTACAATGAGCAGTTCTTC.

A word on this clonotype: The junction shows a germline mismatch at one end, possibly a read error. The CDR3 loop is CASSLEGRRGVRGYIF. The CDR3 nucleotides are TGTGCCAGCAGCTTAGAAGGGCGCAGGGGGGTCCGTGGCTACATCTTC. V usage is TRBV11-3 and J usage is TRBJ1-2; 7 bases match TRBD1. This CDR3 spans 16 amino acids. The germline V gene has CDR1 SGHNT and CDR2 YENEEA.

Worth noting for this clonotype: A single base separates this from a much larger clone, so it may be a read error. The V call is TRBV29-1, the J call TRBJ1-1; TRBD1 aligns across 10 bases. V was pared by 5 bases and J by 3 bases, with 9 bases of the junction left unmatched. Germline V gene sequence: CDR1 SQVTM, CDR2 ANQGSEA. The CDR3 length is 15 residues. The CDR3 loop reads CSVLPGQGVDTEAFF. CDR3 DNA sequence: TGCAGCGTTTTACCTGGACAGGGGGTAGACACTGAAGCTTTCTTT.

This clonotype was counted at least ten times. This chain joins TRBV12-3 or TRBV12-4 and TRBJ1-1; D call uncertain. Trimming stripped 2 bases from V and 4 bases from J, with 14 bases between. The CDR3 contains 15 residues. In DNA form, the CDR3 reads TGTGCCAGCAGTTTATCCTCGACCTCAGGCACTGAAGCTTTCTTT. It yields the protein CASSLSSTSGTEAFF.